Each of the 15 T cell receptor beta chains below was sequenced from the same sample in a study of T-cell reconstitution after alpha-beta-depleted transplantation in children. The library targeted TCRbeta and was prepared with unique molecular identifiers. Via MiXCR, TCRdb re-called the PCR reads, giving one row per CDR3 protein. The data hold some 26,000 distinct CDR3 sequences, with roughly 19% observed a single time. The specimen was PBMCs, mostly from graft donor cells, collected 60 days after TCRalphabeta/CD19-depleted stem cell transplant. Every receptor here comes from a male patient aged 2-15 years who had a stem cell transplant for acute lymphoblastic leukemia, so the T cells may come from the graft donor.

The chain recombines TRBV27 with TRBJ2-1; no firm D call. The germline V gene has CDR1 MNHEY and CDR2 SMNVEV (reference sequence). The CDR3 runs 12 residues. V shed 4 bases and J shed 7 bases, with 8 bases lying between them. CDR3 loop: CASSYGANEQFF. In nucleotides, the CDR3 is TGTGCCAGCAGTTACGGCGCTAATGAGCAGTTCTTC.

This clonotype has at least ten counts. Here the CDR3 reads CASSSGTSGGWVETQYF. DNA of the CDR3: TGTGCCAGCAGTTCTGGGACTAGCGGGGGCTGGGTTGAGACCCAGTACTTC. The genes are TRBV12-3 or TRBV12-4 and TRBJ2-5, with 14 bases that match TRBD2. V trimming: 4 bases; J trimming: 5 bases; junction bases outside the gene matches: 9. The CDR3 has 17 residues.

This clonotype occurred a few times. The CDR3 region has the DNA TGTGCCAGCAAAATAAACCCGGAGTCTTGGCGCAATGAGCAGTTCTTC. Translating gives CASKINPESWRNEQFF. The chain uses TRBV6-2 or TRBV6-3 and TRBJ2-1; D ambiguous. CDR1 and CDR2 from the germline V gene are MNHEY and SVGEGT. Trimming took off 7 bases at V and 6 bases at J, with 22 bases between the two ends. This CDR3 is 16 amino acids long.

The chain uses TRBV20-1 and TRBJ2-7; tentatively, D is TRBD1 (5 bases). Germline V CDR1 and CDR2: DFQATT, SNEGSKA (reference sequence). The CDR3 is 14 amino acids. V was clipped by 2 bases and J by 2 bases, with 13 bases between them. The CDR3, as DNA: TGCAGTGCTAGAATGGGGCGCAGCCCCTACGAGCAGTACTTC. Residues: CSARMGRSPYEQYF.

This clonotype was picked up many times. The chain joins TRBV7-2 to TRBJ1-5; 8 nucleotides match TRBD1. The germline V gene has CDR1 SGHTA and CDR2 FQGNSA. The length of the CDR3 is 13 residues. V shed 5 bases and J 5 bases; nucleotides not matched to a gene: 2. The CDR3 loop is CASSPQGDQPQHF. The CDR3 DNA sequence: TGTGCCAGCAGCCCACAGGGGGATCAGCCCCAGCATTTT.

The chain recombines TRBV12-3 or TRBV12-4 with TRBJ1-1, with TRBD1 matching 8 bases. The CDR3 runs 14 residues. Trimming removed 6 bases from V and 4 bases from J; junction bases left unmatched: 7. DNA for the CDR3: TGTGCCAGCAGCAGGACAGGGCGAAGCACTGAAGCTTTCTTT. Its translation is CASSRTGRSTEAFF.

The chain uses TRBV12-3 or TRBV12-4 and TRBJ1-1, with unresolved D. V shed 3 bases and J shed 2 bases, with 1 base lying between them. There are 11 residues in the CDR3. CDR3 region: CASSFNTEAFF. The CDR3 DNA is TGTGCCAGCAGTTTCAACACTGAAGCTTTCTTT.

This sequence joins TRBV7-4 and TRBJ2-2, with D tentatively TRBD1 (6 bases). The CDR3 loop spans 15 amino acids. The V and J ends lost 11 bases and 1 base respectively, with 17 bases between them. CDR1 SGHVT and CDR2 SQSDAQ come from the germline V gene. The DNA for the CDR3 is TGTGCCTCCTGGGGGCGGGCCCAGAACACCGGGGAGCTGTTTTTT. Translating it yields CASWGRAQNTGELFF.

This clonotype was recorded many times. The chain joins TRBV5-6 to TRBJ1-1; D remains unclear. CDR1 is SGHDT and CDR2 is YYEEEE in the germline V gene. The CDR3 loop spans 14 amino acids. The V end was cut by 2 bases, the J end by 1 base, with 9 bases between. CDR3 sequence: CASSFGRPNTEAFF. Here the CDR3 DNA reads TGTGCCAGCAGCTTCGGAAGACCGAACACTGAAGCTTTCTTT.

This clonotype was observed a handful of times. This chain links TRBV28 with TRBJ1-3; 8 nucleotides match TRBD1. The CDR3 contains 16 residues. The V gene end was trimmed by 5 bases and the J gene end by 6 bases; junction bases not matched to a gene: 12. The germline CDR1 and CDR2 sequences are MDHEN and SYDVKM. In DNA form, the CDR3 reads TGTGCCAGCAGTCATAGCGGACAGGGTGAGGAAAACACCATATATTTT. Translated, it gives CASSHSGQGEENTIYF.

There are many counts of this clonotype. V gene TRBV5-5 combines with J gene TRBJ1-3; TRBD1 is a possible D gene (5 bases). Trimming removed 0 bases from V and 3 bases from J, with 7 bases in between. This CDR3 comprises 14 residues. From germline, CDR1 is SGHKS and CDR2 YYEKEE (reference sequence). CDR3 sequence (DNA): TGTGCCAGCAGCTTGGCGGGGGTTGGAAACACCATATATTTT. Its protein product is CASSLAGVGNTIYF.

This clonotype was seen ten or more times. The chain is built from TRBV20-1 and TRBJ1-2; D unclear. V was trimmed by 4 bases and J by 4 bases, leaving 22 bases between them. In germline, CDR1 is DFQATT, CDR2 SNEGSKA (reference sequence). This CDR3 is built from 16 residues. The CDR3 sequence is CSANPRYKGSGYGYTF. The CDR3, as DNA: TGCAGTGCTAATCCCCGATATAAGGGCTCGGGCTATGGCTACACCTTC.

The DNA of the CDR3 is TGCGCCAGCAGTTCTTTAGATCAAGGGAGCACTGAAGCTTTCTTT. This encodes CASSSLDQGSTEAFF. V and J are TRBV5-1 and TRBJ1-1, with D hard to call. Trimming removed 5 bases at V and 4 bases at J, with 18 bases between. The CDR3 loop spans 15 amino acids. Germline V lookup: CDR1 SGHRS, CDR2 YFSETQ.

Here the CDR3 DNA reads TGTGCCACCAGCAGCTTCGACAGGGCCGAGCAGTACTTC. Translated: CATSSFDRAEQYF. The chain has TRBV15 and TRBJ2-7; 7 nucleotides match TRBD1. The CDR3 extends over 13 amino acids. CDR1 and CDR2 from the germline V gene are LNHNV and YYDKDF (reference sequence). Trimming cost V 3 bases and J 6 bases; bases outside gene matches: 5. Combining the CDR3 with reference TRBV15 and TRBJ2-7 gives the whole variable domain DAMVIQNPRYQVTQFGKPVTLSCSQTLNHNVMYWYQQKSSQAPKLLFHYYDKDFNNEADTPDNFQSRRPNTSFCFLDIRSPGLGDTAMYLCATSSFDRAEQYFGPGTRLTVT.

Judged by abundance, this clonotype is medium-sized (0.01 to 0.1%). The rearrangement links TRBV6-5 to TRBJ1-2; D is undetermined. The germline gives CDR1 MNHEY, CDR2 SVGAGI. Trimming pared 6 bases from V and 8 bases from J, leaving 22 bases between. The CDR3 loop spans 15 amino acids. As DNA, the CDR3 is TGTGCCAGCAGCGTCGAGGCCGAGACCGAGGACGGCTACACCTTC. It yields the protein CASSVEAETEDGYTF.